Sequencing of this TCR beta chain was carried out in a study of radiotherapy plus CTLA-4 blockade in lung cancer. As for the study in general: Of the patients, about 19% showed objective responses and roughly 31% attained disease control. General observations from the study: Once radiotherapy plus ipilimumab had been given, TCR clones derived from tumor expanded in blood.

Those patients who had chemo-refractory metastatic non-small-cell lung cancer were given focal radiation along with CTLA-4 blockade through ipilimumab. As concerns this clone: The antigen remains undetermined.

The V gene lost 6 bases and the J gene lost 0 bases, with 12 bases spanning the gap. The CDR3 length is 15 residues. The V gene's germline CDR1 is KGHSH and CDR2 LQKENI. Data came from immunoSEQ multiplex PCR; TCRdb stores just in-frame clones and leaves some out. Among roughly 110,000 clones listed, over 65% were seen once. This material consisted of peripheral blood, taken from a patient treated with radiotherapy plus ipilimumab. V is TRBV18 and J is TRBJ2-1; maybe TRBD2 (6 bases). The sequence was obtained from a human donor with non-small cell lung cancer that progressed on radiotherapy plus ipilimumab. Some clones in this sample may be carry-over from other donors' samples. This CDR3 is CASSPGVSSYNEQFF. The CDR3 nucleotides are TGTGCCAGCTCCCCGGGGGTGAGCTCCTACAATGAGCAGTTCTTC.